The next 20 T cell receptor beta chains were all read from a single sample in a study of blood T cell repertoires in COVID-19. Libraries were prepared by immunoSEQ multiplex PCR; TCRdb keeps only in-frame clonotypes and omits some of them. The table shows more than 200,000 clones, with more than 70% occurring only once. Sequencing used peripheral blood. The receptors here all came from a man aged 35-49 years with active or convalescent COVID-19.

This chain uses TRBV5-1 with TRBJ2-2, with 7 bases that match TRBD1. The CDR3 totals 16 residues. Germline lookup yields CDR1 SGHRS and CDR2 YFSETQ. With 2 bases clipped from V and 6 bases from J, the junction kept 10 bases outside the gene matches. The CDR3 spells CASSFRSDRVAGELFF. CDR3 coding DNA: TGCGCCAGCAGCTTCCGTTCCGACAGGGTGGCCGGGGAGCTGTTTTTT.

The chain joins TRBV19 to TRBJ1-4; the match to TRBD1 covers 12 bases. From germline, CDR1 is LNHDA and CDR2 SQIVND (reference sequence). The CDR3 has 16 amino acids. Trimming cost V 6 bases and J 7 bases; bases outside gene matches: 9. The CDR3 sequence: CASRSLEGQGAEKLFF. CDR3 coding DNA: TGTGCCAGTAGGTCTCTCGAGGGACAGGGGGCTGAAAAACTGTTTTTT.

J is TRBJ2-3 and V is TRBV30; 8 positions agree with TRBD1. Germline CDR1 and CDR2: GTSNPN and SVGIG (reference sequence). This CDR3 region has 15 residues. Germline trimming cut 3 bases from V and 2 bases from J; bases unmatched to any gene: 7. The CDR3 loop is CAWRGQGLHTDTQYF. The CDR3 region has the DNA TGTGCCTGGAGAGGACAGGGTCTACACACAGATACGCAGTATTTT.

This chain connects TRBV27 to TRBJ2-7; 8 nucleotides align to TRBD2. There are 14 residues in the CDR3. The ends lost 3 bases at V and 3 bases at J; junction bases unmatched: 4. CDR1 is MNHEY and CDR2 is SMNVEV in the germline V gene (reference sequence). CDR3 sequence: CASSLARGGYEQYF. The CDR3, as DNA: TGTGCCAGCAGTTTGGCCCGGGGGGGCTACGAGCAGTACTTC.

The chain combines TRBV19 with TRBJ2-2; tentative D call: TRBD2 (6 bases). The V gene lost 7 bases and the J gene lost 1 base, with 7 bases spanning the gap. Germline V CDR1 and CDR2: LNHDA, SQIVND (reference sequence). The CDR3 runs to 13 residues. CDR3 coding DNA: TGTGCCAGTATGGAGGGGAACACCGGGGAGCTGTTTTTT. Its translation is CASMEGNTGELFF.

Points on this clone: The sample contains more than one DNA sequence encoding this CDR3. The rearrangement uses TRBV19 and TRBJ2-7, with 11 bases matching TRBD2. V shed 5 bases, J shed 1 base, and the junction held 4 bases outside the gene matches. CDR1 and CDR2 (germline): LNHDA, SQIVND (reference sequence). This CDR3 region has 15 residues. The CDR3 reads CASSSSSGRSYEQYF. CDR3 sequence (DNA): TGTGCCAGTAGTTCCTCTAGCGGGAGGTCCTACGAGCAGTACTTC.

About this clone itself: The junction departs from the called germline gene at one end, perhaps through a read error. J is TRBJ2-3 and V is TRBV7-7; D possibly corresponds to TRBD1 (6 bases). CDR3 length: 19 residues. From germline, CDR1 is SSHAT and CDR2 FNYEAQ (reference sequence). The DNA for the CDR3 is TGTGCTAGCAGCCGGGGCTTGGGACAACAGGGTGGAAACACAGATACGCAGTATTTT. Translation: CASSRGLGQQGGNTDTQYF.

This clone showed up just a few times. The chain recombines TRBV27 with TRBJ1-6, with a weak D call TRBD1 (5 bases). Trimming removed 5 bases at V and 4 bases at J, with 9 bases between. The germline gives CDR1 MNHEY, CDR2 SMNVEV (reference sequence). The CDR3 runs to 14 residues. The CDR3 here is CASSKGDYNSPLHF. CDR3 DNA sequence: TGTGCCAGCAGTAAAGGGGATTATAATTCACCCCTCCACTTT.

V and J are TRBV6-5 and TRBJ1-4; possibly TRBD1 for D (6 bases). The CDR3 sequence is 16 residues long. The germline CDR1 and CDR2 sequences are MNHEY and SVGAGI. Trimming left V 4 bases short and J 6 bases short, with 18 bases between. CDR3 in DNA: TGTGCCAGCAGTTCAGTCAGTGGACAGCGATATGAAAAACTGTTTTTT. This translates into CASSSVSGQRYEKLFF.

This clone has only one observation. The V gene is TRBV7-9, the J gene TRBJ1-2; tentative D call: TRBD1 (5 bases). Germline loops: CDR1 SEHNR, CDR2 FQNEAQ (reference sequence). Trimming left V 5 bases short and J 8 bases short, with 18 bases between. This CDR3 contains 14 residues. The CDR3 DNA reads as TGTGCCAGCAGCGTAACTGCGTCCCAGGGAGGCTACACCTTC. Protein sequence: CASSVTASQGGYTF.

DNA for the CDR3: TGCGCCAGCAGCTTTGGTGCTGGGGGCGAAGAAAAACTGTTTTTT. Translated: CASSFGAGGEEKLFF. This chain uses TRBV5-1 with TRBJ1-4, with D possibly matching TRBD1 (6 bases). The V gene's germline CDR1 is SGHRS and CDR2 YFSETQ. The CDR3 is made up of 15 amino acids. V lost 2 bases and J 8 bases, leaving 16 bases between the germline ends. Complete variable domain (other parts from reference TRBV5-1 and TRBJ1-4): KAGVTQTPRYLIKTRGQQVTLSCSPISGHRSVSWYQQTPGQGLQFLFEYFSETQRNKGNFPGRFSGRQFSNSRSEMNVSTLELGDSALYLCASSFGAGGEEKLFFGSGTQLSVL.

This chain connects TRBV10-3 to TRBJ1-6; 8 bases match TRBD1. The junction had 3 bases not matched to a gene; V was cut back by 6 bases and J by 11 bases. The CDR3 is 12 amino acids. The germline V gene has CDR1 ENHRY and CDR2 SYGVKD. The CDR3 bases are TGTGCCATCAGGGACAGGGAAACACCCCTCCACTTT. Protein product: CAIRDRETPLHF.

The chain joins TRBV5-4 to TRBJ2-7, with 9 bases lining up with TRBD1. J was trimmed by 2 bases and V by 0 bases; bases with no gene match: 0. The germline gives CDR1 SGHNT, CDR2 YYREEE (reference sequence). The CDR3 has 14 residues. The CDR3 spells CASSLGDRAYEQYF. CDR3 in DNA: TGTGCCAGCAGCTTGGGGGACAGGGCCTACGAGCAGTACTTC.

This chain's CDR3 is CASSSPQGRGHNEQFF. CDR3 nucleotides: TGTGCCAGCAGTTCGCCACAGGGCCGGGGACACAATGAGCAGTTCTTC. The gene calls are TRBV6-5 and TRBJ2-1; possible D gene TRBD1, 6 bases. The CDR3 has 16 residues. CDR1 and CDR2 (germline): MNHEY, SVGAGI. V lost 4 bases and J lost 5, with 18 bases in between.

This clone showed up just once. The genes are TRBV28 and TRBJ2-1, with TRBD1 identical over 9 bases. After removal of 7 bases from V and 8 bases from J, the junction contained 9 bases not matched to a gene. Germline V gene lookup returns CDR1 MDHEN and CDR2 SYDVKM. This CDR3 comprises 14 residues. The CDR3 region has the DNA TGTGCCAGCACCTATAGGGACAGGGCGCATGAGCAGTTCTTC. Protein: CASTYRDRAHEQFF.

This clone was counted a single time. The J gene is TRBJ2-5, the V gene TRBV4-1; 8 nucleotides align to TRBD1. Looked up from germline, CDR1 is MGHRA and CDR2 is YSYEKL. CDR3 length equals 15 residues. The ends lost 4 bases at V and 5 bases at J; junction bases unmatched: 9. CDR3 DNA: TGCGCCAGCAGCCGGGCAGGGGGCTGGAGGGAGACCCAGTACTTC. Translating it yields CASSRAGGWRETQYF.

This clone was detected once. J is TRBJ1-1 and V is TRBV6-1, with D tentatively TRBD1 (5 bases). Germline loops: CDR1 MNHNS, CDR2 SASEGT. Trimming removed 2 bases from V and 11 bases from J, with 9 bases in between. The CDR3 is made up of 11 amino acids. The CDR3 bases are TGTGCCAGCAGTGAATGGGGGGTCGCTTTCTTT. The encoded protein is CASSEWGVAFF.

V is TRBV19 and J is TRBJ2-6; no definite D call. This CDR3 contains 15 residues. Between the trimmed V and J ends, which lost 4 bases and 4 bases, there was a span of 11 bases. Germline values: CDR1 LNHDA, CDR2 SQIVND (reference sequence). The CDR3, as DNA: TGTGCCAGTAGTACCGGAGATGCCGGGGCCAACGTCCTGACTTTC. Its protein product is CASSTGDAGANVLTF.

The genes are TRBV19 and TRBJ2-7; 8 bases agree with TRBD1. Trimming cost V 10 bases and J 2 bases; bases outside gene matches: 13. The CDR3 totals 15 residues. Germline CDR1 and CDR2: LNHDA and SQIVND (reference sequence). The CDR3 DNA sequence: TGTGCCATAAAATTGGTGGCAGGGGGCACCTACGAGCAGTACTTC. It is translated as CAIKLVAGGTYEQYF.

The J gene is TRBJ1-1, the V gene TRBV7-6, with unresolved D. Per germline, CDR1 SGHVS and CDR2 FNYEAQ. Between the trimmed V and J ends, which lost 1 base and 1 base, there was a span of 7 bases. The CDR3 consists of 14 residues. The CDR3 loop reads CASSLVPGNTEAFF. Written as DNA, the CDR3 is TGTGCCAGCAGCTTAGTTCCCGGGAACACTGAAGCTTTCTTT.